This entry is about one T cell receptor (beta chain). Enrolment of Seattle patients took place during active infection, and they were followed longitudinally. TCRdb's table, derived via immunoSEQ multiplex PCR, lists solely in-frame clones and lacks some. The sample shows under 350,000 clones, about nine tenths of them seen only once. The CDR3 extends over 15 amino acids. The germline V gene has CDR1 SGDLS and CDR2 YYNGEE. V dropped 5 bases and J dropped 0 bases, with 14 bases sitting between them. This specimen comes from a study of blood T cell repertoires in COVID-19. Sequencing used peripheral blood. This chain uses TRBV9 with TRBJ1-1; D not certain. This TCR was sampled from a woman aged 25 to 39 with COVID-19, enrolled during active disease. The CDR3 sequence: CASREPEGMNTEAFF. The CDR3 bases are TGTGCCAGCAGGGAGCCCGAGGGCATGAACACTGAAGCTTTCTTT.